This T cell receptor (beta chain) was sequenced during a study of T cells in Graves' hyperthyroidism and ophthalmopathy. The CDR3 runs to 13 residues. J gave up 8 bases and V 7 bases, and 7 bases lay outside the gene matches. Germline lookup yields CDR1 LNHDA and CDR2 SQIVND (reference sequence). Amplification of TCR beta CDR3 regions used RNA as the template. The HTBI set primed first-round TCR CDR3 RT-PCR. TCRdb reprocessed the multiplex PCR reads with MiXCR, giving one entry per CDR3 protein. The sample lists 350,000 to 400,000 distinct CDR3 sequences, 19% occurring once. The J gene is TRBJ1-2, the V gene TRBV19, with 10 positions matching TRBD1. Sequenced input: blood. The clonotype originates from a woman in her late teens or twenties with Graves' hyperthyroidism. CDR3 sequence: CASNQDRGEGYTF. The CDR3 region has the DNA TGTGCCAGTAATCAGGACAGGGGGGAAGGCTACACCTTC.